This T cell receptor beta chain was identified during a study of blood T cell repertoires in COVID-19 (TCRdb year 2020). As for the study more broadly: Samples from collaborators originated in the United States, Italy and Spain and spanned both the acute and convalescent phases of COVID-19. The prospective study material was composed of cDNA or gDNA derived from T cells, B-cell-depleted T cells, or PBMCs. Subjects who had been exposed to COVID-19, were actively infected with it, or had recovered from it provided the deeply sampled blood TCRbeta repertoires that made up the dataset. The repertoires were released in a freely available public database meant as a resource for research on the immune response to SARS-CoV-2. The samples were drawn from the first 160 participants of the ongoing ImmuneRACE study and from over a thousand subjects provided by 6 global collaborators. Sample metadata almost always included a de-identified subject ID, COVID-19 status, age in years and sex. HLA class I and class II types, where available, came from metadata supplied by the sample provider rather than from assay-based typing. Overall study results and their limits: The quantity of clinical and demographic metadata differed by source and by participant and was supplied without curation.

The CDR3 sequence holds 12 residues, the cysteine and phenylalanine included. This entry keeps only the CDR3 DNA: 36 bases, framed from base 1. V sheds 5 bases and J sheds 5 bases, leaving 10 bases between their ends. For CDR1 and CDR2, the germline V gene lists SGHDT and YYEEEE. With regard to this clone: Its binding antigen is unknown. No base-level quality is on record; no much larger clone is a single base apart.

TCRbeta CDR3 regions were amplified from genomic DNA using the immunoSEQ Assay, a bias-controlled multiplex PCR. From the authors' description of their analysis: Nucleated cell counts per sample were estimated from amplification of reference gene primers within the assay. To quantify the absolute abundance of each unique TCRbeta CDR3 rearrangement, sequence reads were collapsed and filtered. For each sample, productive Simpson clonality was calculated as the square root of Simpson's diversity index across productive rearrangements. TCRdb took this table from immuneACCESS and kept in-frame rearrangements with V and J called. Such tables lack part of the clones; where checked against another copy, unresolved V genes explain under half of the gap, and the rest is unexplained. D and trimming were read from the DNA, whereas the V and J calls and clone size are those reported in that table. For this sample the table gives approximately 300,000 clones, of which approximately 90% were detected only once. The biggest ten clones account for 2% to 3% of the sample.

The collaborating institutions used their own protocols to collect whole blood in K2EDTA tubes. For TCRbeta analysis, collaborators shipped samples as frozen whole blood, isolated PBMCs, or DNA extracted from either of those sample types. Here the chain combines TRBV5-6 and TRBJ2-5, with the D segment identity uncertain. Sequenced material: peripheral blood. The receptor comes from a man younger than 30 with active or convalescent COVID-19. The CDR3: CASSSPAETQYF. The DNA reads as follows: TGTGCCAGCAGTTCGCCTGCGGAGACCCAGTACTTC. The CDR3 plus the reference TRBV5-6 and TRBJ2-5 genes for the other parts give the full variable domain: DAGVTQSPTHLIKTRGQQVTLRCSPKSGHDTVSWYQQALGQGPQFIFQYYEEEERQRGNFPDRFSGHQFPNYSSELNVNALLLGDSALYLCASSSPAETQYFGPGTRLLVL.